This TCR beta chain was observed in a study of cytomegalovirus exposure and HLA in healthy donors. Participants comprised healthy donors of bone marrow. CDR1 is SGHDT, CDR2 YYEEEE, per germline. V lost 0 bases, J lost 3 bases, and 2 bases stayed unmatched. CDR3 length: 15 amino acids. PCR used 60 Vbeta primers and 13 Jbeta primers. Assay used: immunoSEQ multiplex PCR; TCRdb lists only in-frame clones, some missing. The sample lists some 150,000 clones; around two thirds were seen once. The rearrangement joins TRBV5-6 to TRBJ2-5; 10 bases match TRBD1. The TCR comes from a man between 40 and 49 years old in good health and CMV-seronegative. The sequenced material came from PBMCs. Here the CDR3 reads CASSLGDRGKETQYF. The DNA of the CDR3 is TGTGCCAGCAGCTTGGGGGACAGGGGAAAAGAGACCCAGTACTTC.